This T cell receptor (beta chain) was identified in a study of CD8 T cells in ankylosing spondylitis. TCRdb itself ran the 5' RACE reads through MiXCR, one entry per CDR3 protein. The sample includes fewer than 250,000 distinct CDR3 sequences, 32% of them seen just once. V was clipped by 6 bases and J by 3 bases, with 12 bases between them. This CDR3 has 13 amino acids. The sequenced sample consisted of blood, either unsorted or a sorted T cell fraction (not recorded which). This TCR came from a male donor with ankylosing spondylitis or in good health (not recorded which). This chain connects TRBV12-3 or TRBV12-4 to TRBJ2-7; D unresolved. The CDR3 sequence: CASRPGDRYEQYF. CDR3 in DNA: TGTGCCAGCAGGCCCGGTGACCGCTACGAGCAGTACTTC.